This T cell receptor beta chain was documented in a study of liver allograft versus peripheral blood T cells. Study-wide background: Recipients' peripheral blood supplied the T cell receptor repertoires against which those in transplanted livers were compared. General observations from the study: Repertoires of T cell receptors that resided inside liver allografts reportedly differed from those in peripheral blood.

On this clonotype: Its target is unknown.

CDR3 length: 11 residues. The ends were cut back, 3 bases at V and 7 bases at J, with 5 bases in the middle. The V gene's germline CDR1 is SGHDT and CDR2 YYEEEE. TCRdb re-derived calls from the reads in MiXCR, one entry per CDR3 protein. The table records approximately 7,000 distinct CDR3 sequences, 18% of them present only once. This chain uses TRBV5-6 with TRBJ2-1; D remains unclear. This TCR came from a human patient who had a liver transplant. Some of the T cells might come from the graft donor. For the CDR3, the DNA is TGTGCCAGCAGCTGGGGAAATGAGCAGTTCTTC. Its translation is CASSWGNEQFF.